The rows below give T cell receptor beta chains drawn from one sample of a study of siplizumab effects on memory and regulatory T cells. The assay was immunoSEQ multiplex PCR, and TCRdb's table has in-frame clones only and misses some. Found here are tens of thousands of clones, approximately 88% of them singletons; the top ten hold 1.5%. Sample: Tregs sorted from blood. These receptors were collected from a human donor in good health. The CDR3 runs from the conserved cysteine through the conserved F or W. Fields, in order: D gene, clone size, J gene, V gene, CDR3 DNA, CDR3 protein. The D gene is left open where the match is weak. Clone size is shown for a subset of rows, as once, few, many or a class of expanded clone.

>TRBD1|.|TRBJ2-2|TRBV7-3
TGTGCCAGCAGCTTCGGGACAGGGTATCCCGGGGAGCTGTTTTTT
CASSFGTGYPGELFF
>TRBD2|once|TRBJ2-5|TRBV12-5
TGTGCTAGTGGCCCTCCTACTAGCGGGGGGCGGCCGACCCAGTACTTC
CASGPPTSGGRPTQYF
>.|.|TRBJ1-4|TRBV18
TGTGCCAGCTCACCGGGGGTCGTTAATGAAAAACTGTTTTTT
CASSPGVVNEKLFF
>.|.|TRBJ2-5|TRBV6-1
TGTGCCAGCAGTGTCTATGGTAGGACTGAGACCCAGTACTTC
CASSVYGRTETQYF
>TRBD1|.|TRBJ2-3|TRBV5-1
TGCGCCAGCAGCTTACAGGGGCCAGATACGCAGTATTTT
CASSLQGPDTQYF
>TRBD1|.|TRBJ2-1|TRBV7-9
TGTGCCAGCAGCCCGGGACAGGGTTTGGGCTCCTACAATGAGCAGTTCTTC
CASSPGQGLGSYNEQFF
>.|.|TRBJ1-1|TRBV9
TGTGCCAGCAGCGTAGATCCTCTCACTGAAGCTTTCTTT
CASSVDPLTEAFF
>TRBD1|.|TRBJ2-6|TRBV30
TGTGCCTGGAGTAGGGGACAGGGCGGATCTGGGGCCAACGTCCTGACTTTC
CAWSRGQGGSGANVLTF
>.|.|TRBJ1-6|TRBV5-4
TGTGCCAGCAGCTCAGGGTCCAATTCACCCCTCCACTTT
CASSSGSNSPLHF
>.|.|TRBJ1-2|TRBV18
TGTGCCAGCTCGGACAAAGGGGGGCCAAACTATGGCTACACCTTC
CASSDKGGPNYGYTF
>.|.|TRBJ1-3|TRBV28
TGTGCCAGCAGCGGGGCGAGCAGGGCCCTCTCTGGAAACACCATATATTTT
CASSGASRALSGNTIYF
>.|.|TRBJ2-2|TRBV6-6
TGTGCCAGCAGGACTCGGACGGTCCCGAACACCGGGGAGCTGTTTTTT
CASRTRTVPNTGELFF
>TRBD1|once|TRBJ1-5|TRBV19
TGTGCCAGTAGTATGGGTACAGGGGGCAATCAGCCCCAGCATTTT
CASSMGTGGNQPQHF
>TRBD2|once|TRBJ2-3|TRBV4-3
TGCGCCAGCAGCCAAGTGGGCGGGGGGTCAGATACGCAGTATTTT
CASSQVGGGSDTQYF
>.|.|TRBJ2-7|TRBV7-6
TGTGCCAGCAGCCTAGACTACCTTGGGGAGCAGTACTTC
CASSLDYLGEQYF
>TRBD2|.|TRBJ2-3|TRBV6-5
TGTGCCAGCAGTTACTCCCCCAGCGGGGGGTCAGATACGCAGTATTTT
CASSYSPSGGSDTQYF
>.|few|TRBJ2-6|TRBV6-1
TGTGCCAGCAGTGTAGACACCTCTGGGGCCAACGTCCTGACTTTC
CASSVDTSGANVLTF
>.|.|TRBJ2-7|TRBV5-6
TGTGCCAGCAGCTACCACCCCTACGAGCAGTACTTC
CASSYHPYEQYF
>TRBD1|.|TRBJ2-7|TRBV6-1
TGTGCCAGCAGTCTCGGGACAGCCTCCTACGAGCAGTACTTC
CASSLGTASYEQYF
>.|.|TRBJ2-3|TRBV27
TGTGCCAGCAGTTTCTGGCATAGGACAGATACGCAGTATTTT
CASSFWHRTDTQYF
>.|.|TRBJ2-3|TRBV5-6
TGTGCCAGCAGCTTGCTTGGCCCAGCCGATACGCAGTATTTT
CASSLLGPADTQYF
>.|once|TRBJ2-5|TRBV7-3
TGTGCCAGCAGCTCTCTAGGACTGGAGCAAGAGACCCAGTACTTC
CASSSLGLEQETQYF
>.|.|TRBJ2-7|TRBV6-6
TGTGCCAGCAGACCGAACCTGAACTACGAGCAGTACTTC
CASRPNLNYEQYF
>TRBD1|.|TRBJ1-6|TRBV27
TGTGCCAGCAGGGATCTAACAGGGGTTCCCCTCCACTTT
CASRDLTGVPLHF
>.|.|TRBJ2-7|TRBV2
TGTGCCAGCGACGCTAGCGCGTACGAGCAGTACTTC
CASDASAYEQYF
>TRBD1|.|TRBJ1-4|TRBV5-1
TGCGCCAGCAGCGCGACAGGGGGCGGTGAAAAACTGTTTTTT
CASSATGGGEKLFF
>TRBD1|.|TRBJ1-2|TRBV7-9
TGTGCCAGCAGCTTAAGCGGTAGGACAGGGGAAGGCTACACCTTC
CASSLSGRTGEGYTF
>TRBD1|.|TRBJ1-4|TRBV27
TGTGCCAGCAGTTTTGTTTGCAGGGGGCTGTCGGTAAATGAAAAACTGTTTTTT
CASSFVCRGLSVNEKLFF
>TRBD1|.|TRBJ1-2|TRBV28
TGTGCCAGCAGGACCCTCGGGACAGGGAACTATGGCTACACCTTC
CASRTLGTGNYGYTF
>TRBD1|.|TRBJ2-7|TRBV28
TGTGCCAGCAGTTGGGGGACAGGGCATTACGAGCAGTACTTC
CASSWGTGHYEQYF
>.|.|TRBJ1-1|TRBV7-3
TGTGCCAGCAGCTTATCGGGGGGAGGCACTGAAGCTTTCTTT
CASSLSGGGTEAFF